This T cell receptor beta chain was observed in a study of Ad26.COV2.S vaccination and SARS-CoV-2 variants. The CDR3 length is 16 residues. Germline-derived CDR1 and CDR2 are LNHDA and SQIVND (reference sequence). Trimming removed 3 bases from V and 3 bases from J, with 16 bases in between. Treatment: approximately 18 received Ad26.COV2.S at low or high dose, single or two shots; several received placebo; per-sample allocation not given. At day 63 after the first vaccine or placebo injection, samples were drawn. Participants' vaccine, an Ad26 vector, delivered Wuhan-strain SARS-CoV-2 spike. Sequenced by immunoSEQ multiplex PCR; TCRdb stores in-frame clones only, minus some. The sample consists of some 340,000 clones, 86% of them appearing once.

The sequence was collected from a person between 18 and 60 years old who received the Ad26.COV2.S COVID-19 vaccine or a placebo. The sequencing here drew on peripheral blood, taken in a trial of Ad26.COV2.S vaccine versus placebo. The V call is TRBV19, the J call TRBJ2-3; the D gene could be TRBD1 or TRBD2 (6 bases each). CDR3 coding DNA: TGTGCCAGTAGTATTTCTAAGGGGGGCTTAACAGATACGCAGTATTTT. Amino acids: CASSISKGGLTDTQYF.